Below, 15 T cell receptor beta chains from the same sample are listed, as sequenced in a study of T-cell reconstitution after alpha-beta-depleted transplantation in children. The library targeted TCRbeta and was prepared with unique molecular identifiers. MiXCR, applied by TCRdb to the PCR reads, yields one record per CDR3 protein. The table records roughly 790,000 distinct CDR3 sequences, about 15% of them present only once. Sequencing was performed on PBMCs, mostly from graft donor cells, taken 360 days after TCRalphabeta/CD19-depleted stem cell transplant. The receptors derive from a male patient aged 5 to 17 who had a stem cell transplant for acute lymphoblastic leukemia, so the T cells may come from the graft donor.

This rearrangement joins TRBV4-1 to TRBJ1-1; weak D call: TRBD1 (5 bases). The CDR3 extends over 17 amino acids. The ends were cut back, 0 bases at V and 0 bases at J, with 14 bases in the middle. From germline, CDR1 is MGHRA and CDR2 YSYEKL. CDR3 protein: CASSQEGRGFMNTEAFF. In DNA form, the CDR3 reads TGCGCCAGCAGCCAAGAGGGACGGGGATTCATGAACACTGAAGCTTTCTTT.

V usage is TRBV11-1 and J usage is TRBJ2-3; 13 bases map to TRBD2. Trimming cost V 0 bases and J 1 base; bases outside gene matches: 4. The CDR3 covers 18 residues. Germline CDR1 reads SGHAT; CDR2 reads FQDESV (reference sequence). As DNA, the CDR3 is TGTGCCAGCAGCTTAGCAGGACTAGCGGGAGTAGGCACAGATACGCAGTATTTT. Translating gives CASSLAGLAGVGTDTQYF.

The chain couples TRBV29-1 to TRBJ1-2; 7 bases map to TRBD1. Unmatched junction bases numbered 9, after V lost 7 bases and J lost 1 base. From germline, CDR1 is SQVTM and CDR2 ANQGSEA. The CDR3 runs to 14 residues. This chain's CDR3 is CSAVTTGINYGYTF. The CDR3 region has the DNA TGCAGCGCTGTTACGACAGGGATTAACTATGGCTACACCTTC.

This clonotype was recorded a few times. The chain combines TRBV20-1 with TRBJ2-7, with 7 nucleotides matching TRBD1. The length of the CDR3 is 17 residues. V lost 2 bases to trimming and J lost 4 bases; unmatched junction nucleotides: 17. Germline CDR1 DFQATT, CDR2 SNEGSKA (reference sequence). The CDR3 spells CSARSPHPDRKIYEQYF. Here the CDR3 DNA reads TGCAGTGCTAGATCACCGCATCCGGACAGGAAAATATACGAGCAGTACTTC.

The chain joins TRBV4-2 to TRBJ1-1; maybe TRBD1 (6 bases). The germline gives CDR1 LGHNA, CDR2 YNFKEQ. The CDR3 is 14 residues long. Trimming shortened V by 2 bases and J by 7 bases, and 14 bases separated the two germline ends. The CDR3 DNA reads as TGTGCCAGCAGCCAATGGGGGCCATTGGGTGAAGCTTTCTTT. The encoded protein is CASSQWGPLGEAFF.

In its sample, this clonotype was seen many times. This chain joins TRBV10-3 and TRBJ2-7; D unresolved. The germline gives CDR1 ENHRY, CDR2 SYGVKD. This CDR3 contains 14 residues. Trimming removed 3 bases from V and 2 bases from J, with 11 bases in between. The DNA of the CDR3 is TGTGCCATCAGTGACCCGGACCGGACCTACGAGCAGTACTTC. Amino acid sequence: CAISDPDRTYEQYF.

At least ten counts were recorded for this clonotype. The chain carries TRBV24-1 and TRBJ1-1; 8 bases fit TRBD1. Trimming at V came to 5 bases and at J to 1 base, leaving 5 bases not matched to a gene. Germline loops: CDR1 KGHDR, CDR2 SFDVKD. The CDR3 is 15 residues long. Written as DNA, the CDR3 is TGTGCCACCAGTGGGCCGGACAGGGAGAACACTGAAGCTTTCTTT. It specifies CATSGPDRENTEAFF.

This clonotype has a count of ten or more. The V and J genes are TRBV5-1 and TRBJ2-1; TRBD2 agrees at 9 bases. Germline V lookup: CDR1 SGHRS, CDR2 YFSETQ. V lost 6 bases to trimming and J lost 6 bases; unmatched junction nucleotides: 7. CDR3 length: 14 residues. The CDR3 region is CASKIAGEVNEQFF. CDR3 DNA: TGCGCCAGCAAAATAGCGGGAGAGGTCAATGAGCAGTTCTTC.

This clonotype was seen at least ten times. The chain uses TRBV5-1 and TRBJ2-3; TRBD2 might be the D (5 bases). This CDR3 is built from 17 residues. The germline gives CDR1 SGHRS, CDR2 YFSETQ. V was shortened by 5 bases and J by 2 bases, with 21 bases between the two germline ends. The CDR3 DNA is TGCGCCAGCAGTTCCCCCCCGGGGTCACCCATCACAGATACGCAGTATTTT. This codes for CASSSPPGSPITDTQYF.

In this sample, this clonotype turned up a few times. The chain recombines TRBV20-1 with TRBJ2-4, with 7 positions matching TRBD1. V lost 6 bases, J lost 1 base, and 6 bases stayed unmatched. The CDR3 sequence is 14 residues long. Germline CDR1 reads DFQATT; CDR2 reads SNEGSKA (reference sequence). CDR3 protein: CSAKWTGAKNIQYF. CDR3 sequence (DNA): TGCAGTGCCAAATGGACAGGCGCCAAAAACATTCAGTACTTC.

This clonotype occurred a few times. The chain carries TRBV12-3 or TRBV12-4 and TRBJ1-2, with D possibly matching TRBD1 (5 bases). Trimming stripped 5 bases from V and 8 bases from J, with 24 bases between. This CDR3 is built from 16 residues. Here the CDR3 DNA reads TGTGCCAGCAGTCCCCTAGAAGCCGGGGCGTTGGGAGGCTACACCTTC. It is translated as CASSPLEAGALGGYTF.

This clonotype was recorded a few times. V and J are TRBV21-1 and TRBJ1-1. TRBV21-1 is a documented pseudogene. The CDR3 runs 13 residues. Written as DNA, the CDR3 is TGTGCCAGCCGGCAGGAACACGGACGGAAAGCTTTCTTT. Amino acids: CASRQEHGRKAFF.

The chain combines TRBV10-3 with TRBJ2-7, with D maybe TRBD2 (6 bases). The V end lost 6 bases, the J end lost 1 base, and 16 bases lay between the germline ends. This CDR3 has 15 residues. Germline V CDR1 and CDR2: ENHRY, SYGVKD. Written as DNA, the CDR3 is TGTGCCATCAGCGCCACGACTAGTCCTTCCTACGAGCAGTACTTC. Protein product: CAISATTSPSYEQYF.

The V gene is TRBV15, the J gene TRBJ2-3; TRBD2 might be the D (6 bases). The CDR3 has 16 residues. V shed 1 base and J shed 8 bases, with 19 bases lying between them. The V gene's germline CDR1 is LNHNV and CDR2 YYDKDF (reference sequence). The CDR3 nucleotides are TGTGCCACCAGCAGAGCGCCCCTAGCGACTCGGGTTACGCAGTATTTT. Translation: CATSRAPLATRVTQYF.

J is TRBJ2-1 and V is TRBV11-2; no firm D call. The germline V and J ends were trimmed by 4 bases and 9 bases, with 7 bases remaining between them. CDR1 is SGHAT and CDR2 is FQNNGV in the germline V gene. This CDR3 region has 11 residues. The CDR3 DNA is TGTGCCAGCAGCTGGGTGGGTGAGCAGTTCTTC. Amino acids: CASSWVGEQFF.